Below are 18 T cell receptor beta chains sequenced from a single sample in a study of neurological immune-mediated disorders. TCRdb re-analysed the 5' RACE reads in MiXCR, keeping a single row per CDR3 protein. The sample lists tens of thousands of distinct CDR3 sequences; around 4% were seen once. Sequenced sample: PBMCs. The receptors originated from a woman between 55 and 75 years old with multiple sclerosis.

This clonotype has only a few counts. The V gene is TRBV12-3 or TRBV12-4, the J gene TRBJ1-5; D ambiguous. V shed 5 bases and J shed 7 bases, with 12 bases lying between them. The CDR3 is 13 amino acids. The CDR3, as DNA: TGTGCCAGCAGTCGTGGGCTGGGGCAGCCCCAGCATTTT. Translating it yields CASSRGLGQPQHF.

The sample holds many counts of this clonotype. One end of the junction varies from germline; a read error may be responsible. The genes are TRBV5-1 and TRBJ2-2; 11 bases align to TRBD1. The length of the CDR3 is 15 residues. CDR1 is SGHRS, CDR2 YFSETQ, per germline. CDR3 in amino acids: CASSGQGANIGELFF. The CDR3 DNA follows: TGCGCCAGCAGCGGACAGGGGGCCAACATCGGGGAGCTGTTTTTT.

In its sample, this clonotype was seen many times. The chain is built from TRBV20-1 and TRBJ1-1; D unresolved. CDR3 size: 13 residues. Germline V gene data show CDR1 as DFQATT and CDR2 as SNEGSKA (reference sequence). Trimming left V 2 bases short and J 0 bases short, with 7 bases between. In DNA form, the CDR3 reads TGCAGTGCTAGACAGGTTTTGAACACTGAAGCTTTCTTT. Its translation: CSARQVLNTEAFF.

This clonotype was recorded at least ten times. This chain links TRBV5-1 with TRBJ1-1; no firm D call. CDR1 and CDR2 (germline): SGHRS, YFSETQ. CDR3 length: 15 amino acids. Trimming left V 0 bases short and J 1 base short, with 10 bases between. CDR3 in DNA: TGCGCCAGCAGCTTGGGCCCCCCCCCGAACACTGAAGCTTTCTTT. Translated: CASSLGPPPNTEAFF.

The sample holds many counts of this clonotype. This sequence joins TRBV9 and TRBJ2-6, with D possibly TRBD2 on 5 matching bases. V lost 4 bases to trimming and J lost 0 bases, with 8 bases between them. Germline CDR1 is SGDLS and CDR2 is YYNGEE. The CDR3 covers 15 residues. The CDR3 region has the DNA TGTGCCAGCAGCTCGGGAATCTCTGGGGCCAACGTCCTGACTTTC. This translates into CASSSGISGANVLTF.

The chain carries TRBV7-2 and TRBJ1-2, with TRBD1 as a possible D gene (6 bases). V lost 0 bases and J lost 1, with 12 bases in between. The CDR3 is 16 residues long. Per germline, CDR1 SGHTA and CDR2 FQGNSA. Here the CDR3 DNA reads TGTGCCAGCAGCTTAGCGGCCGGGACAATTAACTATGGCTACACCTTC. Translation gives CASSLAAGTINYGYTF.

The CDR3 is CASSLRTGGHGYTF. CDR3 sequence (DNA): TGTGCCAGCTCACTTCGGACAGGGGGTCATGGCTACACCTTC. The rearrangement uses TRBV18 and TRBJ1-2, with 10 bases aligning to TRBD1. The CDR3 spans 14 residues. Trimming at V came to 4 bases and at J to 6 bases, leaving 5 bases not matched to a gene. Germline CDR1 is KGHSH and CDR2 is LQKENI.

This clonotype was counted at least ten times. CDR3 protein: CASSTGLADNEQFF. DNA for the CDR3: TGTGCCAGCAGCACGGGACTAGCGGACAATGAGCAGTTCTTC. The V gene is TRBV7-2, the J gene TRBJ2-1; 11 bases match TRBD2. Germline CDR1 reads SGHTA; CDR2 reads FQGNSA. After removal of 5 bases from V and 5 bases from J, the junction contained 2 bases not matched to a gene. The CDR3 runs to 14 residues.

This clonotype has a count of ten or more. The CDR3 coding sequence is TGTGCCAGCAGCTTATTCAGCAGGGGCACAGATACGCAGTATTTT. The encoded protein is CASSLFSRGTDTQYF. This chain connects TRBV7-9 to TRBJ2-3, with a possible D match to TRBD1 (5 bases). Per the germline V gene, CDR1 is SEHNR and CDR2 is FQNEAQ (reference sequence). The CDR3 runs to 15 residues. The ends were cut back, 2 bases at V and 1 base at J, with 10 bases in the middle.

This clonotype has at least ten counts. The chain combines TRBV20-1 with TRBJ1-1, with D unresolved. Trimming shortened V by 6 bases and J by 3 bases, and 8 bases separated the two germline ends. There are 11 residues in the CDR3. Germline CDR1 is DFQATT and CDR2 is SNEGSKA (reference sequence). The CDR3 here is CSALRDTEAFF. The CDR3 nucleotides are TGCAGTGCCCTGCGGGACACTGAAGCTTTCTTT.

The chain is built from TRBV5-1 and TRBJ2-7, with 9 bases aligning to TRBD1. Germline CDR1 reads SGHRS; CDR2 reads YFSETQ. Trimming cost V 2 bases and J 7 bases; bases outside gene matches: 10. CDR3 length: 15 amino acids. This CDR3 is CASSFLPGQGKEQYV. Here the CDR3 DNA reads TGCGCCAGCAGCTTCCTACCGGGACAGGGTAAAGAGCAGTACGTC.

The CDR3 bases are TGTGCCACCAGTGATTCCGGGCCCCCGGGGGTTTACAATGAGCAGTTCTTC. Its translation is CATSDSGPPGVYNEQFF. The chain is built from TRBV24-1 and TRBJ2-1, with D possibly TRBD2 on 6 matching bases. CDR3 length equals 17 residues. Trimming shortened V by 2 bases and J by 4 bases, and 17 bases separated the two germline ends. Germline CDR1 is KGHDR and CDR2 is SFDVKD.

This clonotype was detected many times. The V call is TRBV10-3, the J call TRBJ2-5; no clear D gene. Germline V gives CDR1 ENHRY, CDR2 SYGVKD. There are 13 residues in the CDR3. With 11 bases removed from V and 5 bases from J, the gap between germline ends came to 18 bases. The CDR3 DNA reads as TGTGCCGCCAACAGTGGTAGAAGGGAGACCCAGTACTTC. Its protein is CAANSGRRETQYF.

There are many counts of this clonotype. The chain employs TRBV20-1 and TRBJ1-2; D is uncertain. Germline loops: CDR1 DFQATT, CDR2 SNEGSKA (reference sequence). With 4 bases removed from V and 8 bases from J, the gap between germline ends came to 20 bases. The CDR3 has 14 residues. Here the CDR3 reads CSATPGGEVEGYTF. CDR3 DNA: TGCAGTGCTACGCCCGGCGGGGAAGTAGAAGGCTACACCTTC.

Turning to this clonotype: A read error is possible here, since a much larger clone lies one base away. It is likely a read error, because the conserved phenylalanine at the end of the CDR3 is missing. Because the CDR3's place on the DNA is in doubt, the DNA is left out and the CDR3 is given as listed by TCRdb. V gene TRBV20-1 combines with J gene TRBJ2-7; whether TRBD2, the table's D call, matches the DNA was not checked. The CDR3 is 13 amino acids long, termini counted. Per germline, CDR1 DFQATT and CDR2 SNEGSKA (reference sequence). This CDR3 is CSARDELALRAGC.

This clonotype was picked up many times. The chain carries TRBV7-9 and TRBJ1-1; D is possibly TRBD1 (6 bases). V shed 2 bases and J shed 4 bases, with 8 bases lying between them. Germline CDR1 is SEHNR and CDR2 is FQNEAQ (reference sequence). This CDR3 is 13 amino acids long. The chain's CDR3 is CASSLLGGTEAFF. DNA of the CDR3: TGTGCCAGCAGCTTATTAGGGGGCACTGAAGCTTTCTTT. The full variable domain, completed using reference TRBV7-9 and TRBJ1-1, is DTGVSQNPRHKITKRGQNVTFRCDPISEHNRLYWYRQTLGQGPEFLTYFQNEAQLEKSRLLSDRFSAERPKGSFSTLEIQRTEQGDSAMYLCASSLLGGTEAFFGQGTRLTVV.

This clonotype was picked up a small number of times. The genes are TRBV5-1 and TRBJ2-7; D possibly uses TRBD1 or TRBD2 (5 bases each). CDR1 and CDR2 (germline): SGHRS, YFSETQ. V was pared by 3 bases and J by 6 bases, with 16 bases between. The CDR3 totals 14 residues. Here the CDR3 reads CASSSPGRLREQYF. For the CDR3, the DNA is TGCGCCAGCAGCTCCCCGGGACGACTACGCGAGCAGTACTTC. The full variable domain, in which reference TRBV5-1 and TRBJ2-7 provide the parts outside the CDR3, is KAGVTQTPRYLIKTRGQQVTLSCSPISGHRSVSWYQQTPGQGLQFLFEYFSETQRNKGNFPGRFSGRQFSNSRSEMNVSTLELGDSALYLCASSSPGRLREQYFGPGTRLTVT.

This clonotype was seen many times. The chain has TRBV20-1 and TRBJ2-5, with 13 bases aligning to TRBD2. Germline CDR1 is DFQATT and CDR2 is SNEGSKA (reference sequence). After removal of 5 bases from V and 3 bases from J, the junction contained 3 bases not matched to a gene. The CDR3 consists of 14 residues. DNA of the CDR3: TGCAGTGCTGGGGGACTAGCGGGGAAAGAGACCCAGTACTTC. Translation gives CSAGGLAGKETQYF.